A single sample is the source of the 16 T cell receptor beta chains below, sequenced in a study of graft-versus-host responses after intestinal transplantation (dated by TCRdb to about 2021). The method was the immunoSEQ multiplex PCR assay. The table was pulled from immuneACCESS by TCRdb, which kept in-frame rearrangements only. Such tables lose some clones; where checked, under half of the loss comes from unresolved V genes, and the rest has no known cause. The sample table contains about 57,000 clones; only one count was recorded for around 90% of them. Jointly, the top ten make up 1.6% of the sample. The sequenced sample was PBMCs, obtained 26 days after transplant. Source of these receptors: a human patient who received an intestinal transplant, so some T cells may come from the graft donor.

This rearrangement joins TRBV4-1 to TRBJ1-1; D is unresolved. Trimming left V 4 bases short and J 11 bases short, with 14 bases between. Germline lookup yields CDR1 MGHRA and CDR2 YSYEKL. CDR3 size: 12 residues. CDR3 in DNA: TGCGCCAGCAGCCGAGTCGGGGATTACGCTTTCTTT. It yields the protein CASSRVGDYAFF.

This chain connects TRBV9 to TRBJ2-1, with a weak D call TRBD1 (6 bases). CDR3 size: 14 residues. V was clipped by 3 bases and J by 4 bases, with 11 bases between them. CDR1 and CDR2 from the germline V gene are SGDLS and YYNGEE. The CDR3 protein is CASSAEQGYNEQFF. In DNA form, the CDR3 reads TGTGCCAGCAGCGCGGAGCAGGGGTACAATGAGCAGTTCTTC.

V gene TRBV30 combines with J gene TRBJ1-5; TRBD1 might be the D (6 bases). There are 13 residues in the CDR3. CDR1 and CDR2 (germline): GTSNPN, SVGIG (reference sequence). With 2 bases removed from V and 5 bases from J, the gap between germline ends came to 10 bases. The CDR3 DNA reads TGTGCCTGGAGTCCACAGGGATATCAGCCCCAGCATTTT. Translation gives CAWSPQGYQPQHF.

This clone has only a few counts. The chain carries TRBV5-1 and TRBJ1-1; possible D gene TRBD1, 6 bases. The CDR3 totals 15 residues. Between the trimmed V and J ends, which lost 4 bases and 0 bases, there was a span of 13 bases. CDR1 is SGHRS, CDR2 YFSETQ, per germline. CDR3 sequence: CASSEDSNMNTEAFF. DNA of the CDR3: TGCGCCAGCAGCGAGGACAGCAACATGAACACTGAAGCTTTCTTT. The full variable domain, in which reference TRBV5-1 and TRBJ1-1 provide the parts outside the CDR3, is KAGVTQTPRYLIKTRGQQVTLSCSPISGHRSVSWYQQTPGQGLQFLFEYFSETQRNKGNFPGRFSGRQFSNSRSEMNVSTLELGDSALYLCASSEDSNMNTEAFFGQGTRLTVV.

This chain connects TRBV5-6 to TRBJ1-1; D remains ambiguous. The CDR3 sequence is 15 residues long. The germline gives CDR1 SGHDT, CDR2 YYEEEE. V lost 0 bases and J lost 0, with 9 bases in between. This CDR3 reads CASSLAPGVNTEAFF. CDR3 DNA: TGTGCCAGCAGCTTGGCGCCCGGGGTGAACACTGAAGCTTTCTTT.

The V and J genes are TRBV4-3 and TRBJ1-4; 7 nucleotides line up with TRBD1. The CDR3 covers 17 residues. Looked up from germline, CDR1 is LGHNA and CDR2 is YSLEER. The V and J ends lost 2 bases and 8 bases, in that order; junction bases with no gene match: 14. The CDR3 is CASSQSYPGQRVEKLFF. The CDR3 nucleotides read TGCGCCAGCAGCCAATCCTATCCGGGACAGAGAGTGGAAAAACTGTTTTTT.

V is TRBV28 and J is TRBJ1-2; D not resolved. The CDR3 has 13 residues. V was pared by 5 bases and J by 4 bases, with 11 bases between. Germline CDR1 reads MDHEN; CDR2 reads SYDVKM. The CDR3 DNA reads as TGTGCCAGCAGTAGCCAGGCGCCCTATGGCTACACCTTC. It specifies CASSSQAPYGYTF.

The chain employs TRBV6-6 and TRBJ1-2; tentatively, D is TRBD1 (6 bases). V was clipped by 4 bases and J by 4 bases, with 10 bases between them. This CDR3 has 13 amino acids. Germline V gene data show CDR1 as MNHNY and CDR2 as SVGAGI (reference sequence). The CDR3 coding sequence is TGTGCCAGCAGTTCTGGACAGATCTATGGCTACACCTTC. Encoded protein: CASSSGQIYGYTF.

The chain carries TRBV9 and TRBJ2-3; 12 nucleotides match TRBD2. Germline V gives CDR1 SGDLS, CDR2 YYNGEE. V lost 0 bases and J lost 2; bases outside the gene matches: 4. The length of the CDR3 is 17 residues. The CDR3 reads CASSVELAGGITDTQYF. CDR3 nucleotides: TGTGCCAGCAGCGTAGAGCTAGCGGGGGGGATCACAGATACGCAGTATTTT.

The V gene is TRBV27, the J gene TRBJ1-3; 9 bases match TRBD1. The CDR3 is made up of 15 amino acids. V shed 4 bases, J shed 0 bases, and the junction held 1 base outside the gene matches. Germline-derived CDR1 and CDR2 are MNHEY and SMNVEV (reference sequence). The CDR3 region has the DNA TGTGCCAGCAGTTCGACAGGGGGCTCTGGAAACACCATATATTTT. Translation: CASSSTGGSGNTIYF.

The gene calls are TRBV6-5 and TRBJ2-7; possible D gene TRBD1, 5 bases. V was trimmed by 1 base and J by 8 bases, leaving 18 bases between them. The CDR3 is 15 amino acids. The germline CDR1 and CDR2 sequences are MNHEY and SVGAGI. The CDR3 is CASSYFWTSSSQQYF. The CDR3 DNA reads as TGTGCCAGCAGTTACTTCTGGACATCTTCCTCACAGCAGTACTTC.

V gene TRBV6-1 combines with J gene TRBJ2-5; TRBD1 matches 7 bases. V lost 3 bases and J lost 2; bases outside the gene matches: 0. Germline V CDR1 and CDR2: MNHNS, SASEGT. The CDR3 is 13 residues long. CDR3 amino acids: CASSDRGQETQYF. The CDR3 DNA sequence: TGTGCCAGCAGTGACAGGGGGCAAGAGACCCAGTACTTC.

The J gene is TRBJ1-6, the V gene TRBV5-1, with 10 positions matching TRBD1. V was clipped by 0 bases and J by 10 bases; unmatched bases: 4. The CDR3 contains 15 residues. Germline CDR1 SGHRS, CDR2 YFSETQ. This CDR3 reads CASSLAGQGSSPLHF. The CDR3 region has the DNA TGCGCCAGCAGCTTGGCGGGACAGGGGTCGTCACCCCTCCACTTT.

The chain carries TRBV30 and TRBJ1-2; 8 nucleotides match TRBD1. CDR3 length equals 14 residues. The ends lost 5 bases at V and 5 bases at J; junction bases unmatched: 10. Germline V gives CDR1 GTSNPN, CDR2 SVGIG (reference sequence). CDR3 region: CAWGGGQESYGYTF. The CDR3 DNA reads TGTGCCTGGGGAGGGGGACAGGAAAGTTATGGCTACACCTTC.

The DNA for the CDR3 is TGTGCCAGCTCGTTCGCAGGGGGCTCGGGCAATCAGCCCCAGCATTTT. Translation gives CASSFAGGSGNQPQHF. V gene TRBV28 combines with J gene TRBJ1-5, with 8 nucleotides matching TRBD1. The CDR3 runs 16 residues. Germline assignment: CDR1 MDHEN and CDR2 SYDVKM. Trimming at V came to 8 bases and at J to 2 bases, leaving 11 bases not matched to a gene.

This chain joins TRBV7-6 and TRBJ1-2; a weak D match, TRBD1 (5 bases). Germline lookup yields CDR1 SGHVS and CDR2 FNYEAQ. V was trimmed by 0 bases and J by 7 bases, leaving 18 bases between them. The CDR3 consists of 16 residues. The CDR3, as DNA: TGTGCCAGCAGCTTAGCGTCGGGGGAGAAGGGTGTTGGCTACACCTTC. This codes for CASSLASGEKGVGYTF.